This TCR beta chain stems from a study of shared clonotypes between healthy human individuals. Study results and caveats: Several donors had 4% to 6.5% of their naive CD4 clonotypes in common.

A deep-level run was used for the assay. Every immunoSEQ plate was one replicate of a subset's evenly spread DNA. In the authors' methods: From ImmunoSEQ came sequences covering only the junction and carrying no quality scores, so filtering differed. The method was immunoSEQ multiplex PCR; TCRdb's version includes in-frame clones alone and lacks a portion of them. Clone size and the V and J calls come from that table; the DNA yielded D and trimming. This sample has roughly 2.5 million clones, with around 90% found just once. Turning to this clone: Its antigen is currently unknown.

The CDR3 loop spans 18 amino acids. Germline V CDR1 and CDR2: KGHSH, LQKENI. Trimming took off 3 bases at V and 0 bases at J, with 18 bases between the two ends. The sample comprised naive CD4+ T cells sorted from blood. Described subset: CD45RA+ positively selected. The chain links TRBV18 to TRBJ1-3, with a tentative D call TRBD1 (6 bases). The sequence was obtained from a man aged 18-30 years in good health. CDR3 DNA sequence: TGTGCCAGCTCACCCATTGCGACCGGACAGTCCTCTGGAAACACCATATATTTT. Its protein product is CASSPIATGQSSGNTIYF.